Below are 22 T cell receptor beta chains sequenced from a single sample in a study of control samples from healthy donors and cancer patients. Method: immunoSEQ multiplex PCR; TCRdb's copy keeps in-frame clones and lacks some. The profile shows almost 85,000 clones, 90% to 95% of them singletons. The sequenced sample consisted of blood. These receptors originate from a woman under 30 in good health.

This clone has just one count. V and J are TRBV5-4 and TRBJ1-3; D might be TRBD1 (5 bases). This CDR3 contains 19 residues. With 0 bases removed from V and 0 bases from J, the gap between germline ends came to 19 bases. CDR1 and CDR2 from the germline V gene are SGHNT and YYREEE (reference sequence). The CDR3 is CASSLGTFTGASSGNTIYF. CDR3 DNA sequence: TGTGCCAGCAGCTTGGGGACTTTTACCGGGGCGAGCTCTGGAAACACCATATATTTT.

CDR3 nucleotide sequence: TGTGCCAGCAGTTTCCTGGGCGCCCAGGGGAATTCACCCCTCCACTTT. Translating it yields CASSFLGAQGNSPLHF. The chain is built from TRBV27 and TRBJ1-6; D might be TRBD1 (6 bases). The ends were cut back, 3 bases at V and 7 bases at J, with 16 bases in the middle. The CDR3 is made up of 16 amino acids. Germline values: CDR1 MNHEY, CDR2 SMNVEV (reference sequence).

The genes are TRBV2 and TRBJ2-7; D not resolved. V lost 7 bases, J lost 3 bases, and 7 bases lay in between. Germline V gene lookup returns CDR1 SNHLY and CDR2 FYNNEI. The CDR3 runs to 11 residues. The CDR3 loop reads CASTQNYEQYF. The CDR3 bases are TGTGCCAGCACCCAAAACTACGAGCAGTACTTC.

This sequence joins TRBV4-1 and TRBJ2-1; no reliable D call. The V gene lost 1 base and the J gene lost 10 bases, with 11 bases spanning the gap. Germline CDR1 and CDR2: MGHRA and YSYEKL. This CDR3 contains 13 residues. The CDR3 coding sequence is TGCGCCAGCAGCCAAGGGCTCTATGAGGAGCAGTTCTTC. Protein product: CASSQGLYEEQFF.

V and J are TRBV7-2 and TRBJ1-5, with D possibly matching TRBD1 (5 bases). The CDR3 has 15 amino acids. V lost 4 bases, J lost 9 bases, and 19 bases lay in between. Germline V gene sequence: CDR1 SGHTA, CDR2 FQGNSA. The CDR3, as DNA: TGTGCCAGCAGCTCAAAGGGCAGGGTTCCGACGCCCCAGCATTTT. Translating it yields CASSSKGRVPTPQHF.

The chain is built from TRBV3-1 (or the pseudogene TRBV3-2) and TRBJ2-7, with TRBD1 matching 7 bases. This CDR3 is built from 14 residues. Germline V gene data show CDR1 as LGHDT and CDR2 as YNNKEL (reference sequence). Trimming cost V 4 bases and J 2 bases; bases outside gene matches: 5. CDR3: CASSLRDRAYEQYF. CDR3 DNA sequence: TGTGCCAGCAGCCTCCGGGACAGAGCCTACGAGCAGTACTTC.

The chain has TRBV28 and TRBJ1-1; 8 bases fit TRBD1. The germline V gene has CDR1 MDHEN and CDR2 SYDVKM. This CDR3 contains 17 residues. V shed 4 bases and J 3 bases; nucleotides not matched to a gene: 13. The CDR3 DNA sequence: TGTGCCAGCAGTTCGGACAGGGTCGATCCTCGCTACACTGAAGCTTTCTTT. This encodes CASSSDRVDPRYTEAFF. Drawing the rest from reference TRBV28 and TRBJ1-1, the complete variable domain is DVKVTQSSRYLVKRTGEKVFLECVQDMDHENMFWYRQDPGLGLRLIYFSYDVKMKEKGDIPEGYSVSREKKERFSLILESASTNQTSMYLCASSSDRVDPRYTEAFFGQGTRLTVV.

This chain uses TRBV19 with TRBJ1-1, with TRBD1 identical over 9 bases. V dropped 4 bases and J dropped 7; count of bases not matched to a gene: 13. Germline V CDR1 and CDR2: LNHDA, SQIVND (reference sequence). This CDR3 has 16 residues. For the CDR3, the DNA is TGTGCCAGTAGTAAACCCGGGACAGGGAGAGTTGGTGAAGCTTTCTTT. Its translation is CASSKPGTGRVGEAFF.

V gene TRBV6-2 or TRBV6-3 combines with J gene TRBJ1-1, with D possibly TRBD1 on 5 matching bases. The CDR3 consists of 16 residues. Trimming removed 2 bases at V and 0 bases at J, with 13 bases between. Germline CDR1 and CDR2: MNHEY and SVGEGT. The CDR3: CASSYNSRVMNTEAFF. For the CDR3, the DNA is TGTGCCAGCAGTTACAATAGCAGGGTGATGAACACTGAAGCTTTCTTT.

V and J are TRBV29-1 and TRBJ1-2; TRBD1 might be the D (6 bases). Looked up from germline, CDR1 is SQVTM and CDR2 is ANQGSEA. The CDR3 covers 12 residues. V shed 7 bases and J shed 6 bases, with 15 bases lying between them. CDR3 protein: CSGTAVENGYTF. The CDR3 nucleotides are TGCAGCGGGACAGCTGTAGAGAATGGCTACACCTTC.

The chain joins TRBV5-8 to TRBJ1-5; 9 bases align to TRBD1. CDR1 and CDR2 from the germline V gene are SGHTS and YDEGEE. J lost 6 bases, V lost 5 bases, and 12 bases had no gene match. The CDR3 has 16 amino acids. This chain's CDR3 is CASRYPGQGLSQPQHF. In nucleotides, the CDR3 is TGTGCCAGCAGGTATCCGGGACAGGGTTTGAGTCAGCCCCAGCATTTT.

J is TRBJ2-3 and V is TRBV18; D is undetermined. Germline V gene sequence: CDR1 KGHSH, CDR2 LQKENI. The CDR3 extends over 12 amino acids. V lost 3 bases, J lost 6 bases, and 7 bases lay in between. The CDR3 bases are TGTGCCAGCTCACCGATCAGGGATACGCAGTATTTT. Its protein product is CASSPIRDTQYF.

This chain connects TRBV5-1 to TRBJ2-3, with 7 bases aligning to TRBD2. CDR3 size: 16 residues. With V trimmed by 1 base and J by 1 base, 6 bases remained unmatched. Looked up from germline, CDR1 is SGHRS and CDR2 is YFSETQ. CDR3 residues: CASSLIPGGGTDTQYF. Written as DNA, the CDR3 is TGCGCCAGCAGCTTGATCCCGGGGGGAGGCACAGATACGCAGTATTTT.

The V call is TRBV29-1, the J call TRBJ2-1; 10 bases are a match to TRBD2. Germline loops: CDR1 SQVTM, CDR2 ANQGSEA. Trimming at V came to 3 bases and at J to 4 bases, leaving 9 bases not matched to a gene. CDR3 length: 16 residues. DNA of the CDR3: TGCAGCGTTGATAAAGGGCTAGCGGGAGTTTACAATGAGCAGTTCTTC. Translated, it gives CSVDKGLAGVYNEQFF.

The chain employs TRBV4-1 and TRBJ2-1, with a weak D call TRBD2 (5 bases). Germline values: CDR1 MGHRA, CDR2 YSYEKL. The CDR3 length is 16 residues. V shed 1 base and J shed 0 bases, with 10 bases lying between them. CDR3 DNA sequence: TGCGCCAGCAGCCAAGGTAGCGTGAGCTCCTACAATGAGCAGTTCTTC. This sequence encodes CASSQGSVSSYNEQFF.

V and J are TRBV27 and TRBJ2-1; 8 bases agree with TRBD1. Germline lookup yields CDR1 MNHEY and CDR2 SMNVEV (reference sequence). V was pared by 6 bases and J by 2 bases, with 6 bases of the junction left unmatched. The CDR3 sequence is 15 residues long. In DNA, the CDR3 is TGTGCCAGCAGCCCGGGGACAGGAACCTACAATGAGCAGTTCTTC. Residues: CASSPGTGTYNEQFF.

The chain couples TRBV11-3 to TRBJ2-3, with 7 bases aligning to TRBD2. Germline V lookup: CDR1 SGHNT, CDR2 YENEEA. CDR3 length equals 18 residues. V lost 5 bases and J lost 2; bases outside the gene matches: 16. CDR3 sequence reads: CASSRGQWGGPHTDTQYF. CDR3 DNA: TGTGCCAGCAGCCGTGGGCAGTGGGGGGGACCACACACAGATACGCAGTATTTT.

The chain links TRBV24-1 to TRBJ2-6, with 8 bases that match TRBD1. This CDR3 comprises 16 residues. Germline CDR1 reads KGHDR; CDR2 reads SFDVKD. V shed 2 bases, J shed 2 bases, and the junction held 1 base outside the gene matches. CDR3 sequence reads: CATSDWTGTGANVLTF. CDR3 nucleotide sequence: TGTGCCACCAGTGATTGGACAGGGACTGGGGCCAACGTCCTGACTTTC.

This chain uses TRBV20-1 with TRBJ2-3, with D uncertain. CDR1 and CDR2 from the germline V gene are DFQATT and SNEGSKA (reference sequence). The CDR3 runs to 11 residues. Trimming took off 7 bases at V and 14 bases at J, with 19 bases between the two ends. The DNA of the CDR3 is TGCAGTGTTCGTTATAGCCCGTACTGGTATTTT. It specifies CSVRYSPYWYF.

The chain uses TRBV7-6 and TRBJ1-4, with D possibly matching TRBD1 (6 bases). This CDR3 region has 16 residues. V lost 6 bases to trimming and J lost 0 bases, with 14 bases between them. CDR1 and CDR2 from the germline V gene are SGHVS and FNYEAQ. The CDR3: CASRLTGTATNEKLFF. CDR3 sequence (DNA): TGTGCCAGCAGACTGACAGGCACTGCAACTAATGAAAAACTGTTTTTT.

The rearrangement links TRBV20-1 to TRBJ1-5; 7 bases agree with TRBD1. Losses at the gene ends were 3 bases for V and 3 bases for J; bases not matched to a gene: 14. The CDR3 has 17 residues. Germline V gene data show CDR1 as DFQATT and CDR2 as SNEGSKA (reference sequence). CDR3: CSASGAWGDRDNQPQHF. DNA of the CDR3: TGCAGTGCTAGTGGGGCGTGGGGAGACAGGGACAATCAGCCCCAGCATTTT.

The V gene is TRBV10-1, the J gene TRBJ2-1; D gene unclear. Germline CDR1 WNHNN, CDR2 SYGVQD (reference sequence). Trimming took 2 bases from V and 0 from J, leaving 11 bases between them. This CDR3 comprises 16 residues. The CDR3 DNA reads TGCGCCAGCAGTGAGGTAAGCGAAAACTCCTACAATGAGCAGTTCTTC. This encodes CASSEVSENSYNEQFF.